This TCR beta chain was recorded in a study of T-cell memory formation after mild COVID-19. This clonotype has only a few counts. One entry per CDR3 protein, called by TCRdb with MiXCR from the 5' RACE reads. The sample holds almost 550,000 distinct CDR3 sequences, 20% seen once. This CDR3 contains 14 residues. Germline V gene lookup returns CDR1 SQVTM and CDR2 ANQGSEA. Sequenced sample: PBMCs or a T cell subset sorted from them (not recorded which). The chain is built from TRBV29-1 and TRBJ1-1; D is perhaps TRBD1 (5 bases). This TCR was recovered from an adult woman who had mild COVID-19 (a few samples of this study predate the infection). Cell type and time point are not known. This CDR3 is CSGSGASLIAQAFF. The CDR3 DNA reads as TGCAGTGGGAGTGGGGCGTCGTTGATAGCCCAAGCTTTCTTT.